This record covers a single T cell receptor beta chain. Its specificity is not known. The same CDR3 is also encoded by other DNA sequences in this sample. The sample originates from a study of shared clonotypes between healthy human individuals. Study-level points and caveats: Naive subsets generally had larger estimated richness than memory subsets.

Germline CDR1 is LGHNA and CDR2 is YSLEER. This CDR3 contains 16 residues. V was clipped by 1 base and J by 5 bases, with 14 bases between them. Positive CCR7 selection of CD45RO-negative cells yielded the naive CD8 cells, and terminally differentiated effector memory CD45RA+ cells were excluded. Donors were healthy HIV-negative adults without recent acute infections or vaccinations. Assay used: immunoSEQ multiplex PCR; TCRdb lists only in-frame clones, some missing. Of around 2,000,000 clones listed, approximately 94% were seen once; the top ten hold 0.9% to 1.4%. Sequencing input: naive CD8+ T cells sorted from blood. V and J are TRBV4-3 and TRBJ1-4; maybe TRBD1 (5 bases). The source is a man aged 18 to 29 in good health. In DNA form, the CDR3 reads TGCGCCAGCAGCCAAGGGGGGGAGGGTACAAATGAAAAACTGTTTTTT. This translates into CASSQGGEGTNEKLFF.